The 32 T cell receptor beta chains given below trace back to one sample, sequenced in a study of blood T cell repertoires in COVID-19. Method: immunoSEQ multiplex PCR; TCRdb's copy keeps in-frame clones and lacks some. This table holds 150,000 to 200,000 clones, roughly nine tenths found once. The specimen sequenced was peripheral blood. These receptors were collected from a man between 18 and 35 years old who had recovered from COVID-19.

The chain uses TRBV5-1 and TRBJ1-2, with a weak D call TRBD1 (6 bases). Trimming removed 0 bases at V and 10 bases at J, with 7 bases between. Germline lookup yields CDR1 SGHRS and CDR2 YFSETQ. This CDR3 contains 11 residues. CDR3 sequence reads: CASSLDRVYTF. CDR3 coding DNA: TGCGCCAGCAGCTTGGACAGGGTCTACACCTTC.

The CDR3 nucleotides read TGTGCCAGTAGTACTACGGTTTACTACGAGCAGTACTTC. Translation gives CASSTTVYYEQYF. The chain joins TRBV19 to TRBJ2-7; D gene uncertain. The length of the CDR3 is 13 residues. Trimming took off 4 bases at V and 3 bases at J, with 10 bases between the two ends. Germline loops: CDR1 LNHDA, CDR2 SQIVND (reference sequence). The complete variable domain, with remaining parts taken from reference TRBV19 and TRBJ2-7, reads DGGITQSPKYLFRKEGQNVTLSCEQNLNHDAMYWYRQDPGQGLRLIYYSQIVNDFQKGDIAEGYSVSREKKESFPLTVTSAQKNPTAFYLCASSTTVYYEQYFGPGTRLTVT.

This chain connects TRBV24-1 to TRBJ1-5; TRBD1 matches at 8 bases. The CDR3 has 16 residues. Germline V gives CDR1 KGHDR, CDR2 SFDVKD. J was trimmed by 2 bases and V by 7 bases; bases with no gene match: 9. CDR3 protein: CATSPAGGVGNQPQHF. CDR3 nucleotide sequence: TGTGCCACCAGCCCTGCAGGGGGCGTCGGCAATCAGCCCCAGCATTTT.

This clone showed up just once. The rearrangement joins TRBV9 to TRBJ2-1; 9 bases map to TRBD2. Germline V lookup: CDR1 SGDLS, CDR2 YYNGEE. The length of the CDR3 is 14 residues. V shed 1 base, J shed 10 bases, and the junction held 6 bases outside the gene matches. The CDR3 loop reads CASSVSASGNEQFF. For the CDR3, the DNA is TGTGCCAGCAGCGTATCGGCTAGCGGGAACGAGCAGTTCTTC.

V usage is TRBV13 and J usage is TRBJ2-7; D possibly corresponds to TRBD1 (5 bases). The V end lost 5 bases, the J end lost 0 bases, and 11 bases lay between the germline ends. Germline CDR1 reads PRHDT; CDR2 reads FYEKMQ (reference sequence). The CDR3 is 14 amino acids. CDR3 bases: TGTGCCAGCAGCACGACAGAAAGCTCCTACGAGCAGTACTTC. Its protein is CASSTTESSYEQYF.

This chain joins TRBV6-4 and TRBJ1-4; D possibly corresponds to TRBD1 (6 bases). The germline V gene has CDR1 MRHNA and CDR2 SNTAGT. CDR3 length: 15 amino acids. V lost 4 bases to trimming and J lost 7 bases, with 16 bases between them. The CDR3, as DNA: TGTGCCAGCAGTGTCCCAGACAGGCGGGCTGAAAAACTGTTTTTT. It yields the protein CASSVPDRRAEKLFF.

J is TRBJ2-3 and V is TRBV24-1, with TRBD1 identical over 9 bases. The CDR3 covers 15 residues. Trimming cost V 6 bases and J 2 bases; bases outside gene matches: 5. Germline CDR1 is KGHDR and CDR2 is SFDVKD. The CDR3 protein is CATSNRGRNTDTQYF. The CDR3 DNA follows: TGTGCCACCAGTAACAGGGGGCGGAACACAGATACGCAGTATTTT.

The genes are TRBV11-1 and TRBJ2-3; 9 bases match TRBD2. The germline CDR1 and CDR2 sequences are SGHAT and FQDESV (reference sequence). V dropped 6 bases and J dropped 5; count of bases not matched to a gene: 9. This CDR3 comprises 15 residues. The CDR3 is CASRSLREGIDTQYF. Written as DNA, the CDR3 is TGTGCCAGCAGATCCCTGCGGGAGGGGATAGATACGCAGTATTTT. Full variable domain (missing parts from reference TRBV11-1 and TRBJ2-3): EAEVAQSPRYKITEKSQAVAFWCDPISGHATLYWYRQILGQGPELLVQFQDESVVDDSQLPKDRFSAERLKGVDSTLKIQPAELGDSAMYLCASRSLREGIDTQYFGPGTRLTVL.

V and J are TRBV19 and TRBJ2-7, with TRBD1 identical over 10 bases. With 5 bases clipped from V and 5 bases from J, the junction kept 3 bases outside the gene matches. CDR1 is LNHDA, CDR2 SQIVND, per germline (reference sequence). The CDR3 has 13 amino acids. This CDR3 reads CASSLGQGHEQYF. The CDR3 DNA sequence: TGTGCCAGTAGTTTGGGACAGGGGCACGAGCAGTACTTC.

This clone has only one observation. The V call is TRBV28, the J call TRBJ2-1, with D perhaps matching TRBD2 (6 bases). Germline CDR1 MDHEN, CDR2 SYDVKM. The ends were cut back, 6 bases at V and 5 bases at J, with 17 bases in the middle. The CDR3 covers 15 residues. The CDR3 protein is CASSYGSGPHNEQFF. The CDR3 DNA reads TGTGCCAGCAGCTACGGAAGCGGGCCACACAATGAGCAGTTCTTC.

The gene calls are TRBV7-2 and TRBJ1-5; D is possibly TRBD1 (5 bases). The CDR3 runs 13 residues. The V gene lost 4 bases and the J gene lost 2 bases, with 6 bases spanning the gap. Looked up from germline, CDR1 is SGHTA and CDR2 is FQGNSA. CDR3 DNA sequence: TGTGCCAGCAGCTCACAGGGCAATCAGCCCCAGCATTTT. This sequence encodes CASSSQGNQPQHF. The full variable domain, in which reference TRBV7-2 and TRBJ1-5 provide the parts outside the CDR3, is GAGVSQSPSNKVTEKGKDVELRCDPISGHTALYWYRQSLGQGLEFLIYFQGNSAPDKSGLPSDRFSAERTGGSVSTLTIQRTQQEDSAVYLCASSSQGNQPQHFGDGTRLSIL.

In this sample, this clone turned up a few times. The chain links TRBV3-1 (or the pseudogene TRBV3-2) to TRBJ1-1; no clear D gene. This CDR3 region has 12 residues. Germline loops: CDR1 LGHDT, CDR2 YNNKEL (reference sequence). V shed 0 bases and J shed 9 bases, with 8 bases lying between them. The CDR3 region has the DNA TGTGCCAGCAGCCAAGAAGAAAGCAAAGCTTTCTTT. Its protein is CASSQEESKAFF.

The CDR3 DNA follows: TGTGCCACCAGTGACTCGGCAGGGGTAGAGACCCAGTACTTC. Protein: CATSDSAGVETQYF. The chain carries TRBV24-1 and TRBJ2-5; tentatively, D is TRBD1 (6 bases). V shed 4 bases and J shed 4 bases, with 12 bases lying between them. The CDR3 spans 14 residues. Germline CDR1 and CDR2: KGHDR and SFDVKD.

The chain couples TRBV28 to TRBJ2-1; 10 bases are a match to TRBD2. Germline V gene sequence: CDR1 MDHEN, CDR2 SYDVKM. The CDR3 spans 14 residues. After removal of 5 bases from V and 10 bases from J, the junction contained 8 bases not matched to a gene. DNA of the CDR3: TGTGCCAGCAGTCTAGCGGGAGAAAAGGTCGAGCAGTTCTTC. This gives the protein CASSLAGEKVEQFF.

V gene TRBV5-1 combines with J gene TRBJ1-3; D may be TRBD1 (5 bases). This CDR3 contains 16 residues. Germline V gene sequence: CDR1 SGHRS, CDR2 YFSETQ. V was cut by 3 bases and J by 4 bases, with 17 bases left in between. For the CDR3, the DNA is TGCGCCAGCAGCTGGACAAATCCGGACGCCGGAAACACCATATATTTT. This gives the protein CASSWTNPDAGNTIYF.

The chain recombines TRBV29-1 with TRBJ2-7; 9 bases line up with TRBD1. V dropped 5 bases and J dropped 4; count of bases not matched to a gene: 6. The CDR3 sequence is 13 residues long. Germline lookup yields CDR1 SQVTM and CDR2 ANQGSEA. The CDR3 DNA sequence: TGCAGCGTTAAGGGACAGGGCCCTTACGAGCAGTACTTC. Residues: CSVKGQGPYEQYF.

V gene TRBV5-3 combines with J gene TRBJ2-7, with a possible D match to TRBD1 (5 bases). TRBV5-3 is an ORF; its function is uncertain. The CDR3 totals 14 residues. Trimming took 2 bases from V and 4 from J, leaving 13 bases between them. CDR3 coding DNA: TGTGCCAGAAGCTTTGGACATATAGCTTACGAGCAGTACTTC. It yields the protein CARSFGHIAYEQYF.

The rearrangement joins TRBV29-1 to TRBJ2-1; D gene unclear. The CDR3 spans 14 residues. Trimming shortened V by 4 bases and J by 5 bases, and 15 bases separated the two germline ends. CDR1 is SQVTM, CDR2 ANQGSEA, per germline. CDR3 in amino acids: CSVGVQINDNEQFF. In DNA, the CDR3 is TGCAGCGTTGGTGTACAGATAAACGACAATGAGCAGTTCTTC.

Here the CDR3 reads CAISESTSDEQYF. The CDR3 DNA is TGTGCCATCAGTGAGTCAACTAGCGACGAGCAGTACTTC. The chain is built from TRBV10-3 and TRBJ2-7; 7 nucleotides align to TRBD2. The CDR3 runs to 13 residues. Per the germline V gene, CDR1 is ENHRY and CDR2 is SYGVKD. V trimming: 0 bases; J trimming: 5 bases; junction bases outside the gene matches: 1.

This chain joins TRBV2 and TRBJ2-7, with D uncertain. Germline CDR1 and CDR2: SNHLY and FYNNEI. Trimming took 7 bases from V and 2 from J, leaving 15 bases between them. The CDR3 has 14 amino acids. The CDR3 reads CASNRNRGTYEQYF. As DNA, the CDR3 is TGTGCCAGCAATCGAAACCGCGGTACCTACGAGCAGTACTTC. The entire variable domain, with the rest obtained from reference TRBV2 and TRBJ2-7, is as follows: EPEVTQTPSHQVTQMGQEVILRCVPISNHLYFYWYRQILGQKVEFLVSFYNNEISEKSEIFDDQFSVERPDGSNFTLKIRSTKLEDSAMYFCASNRNRGTYEQYFGPGTRLTVT.

The chain has TRBV6-5 and TRBJ1-1, with 7 nucleotides matching TRBD1. Germline V lookup: CDR1 MNHEY, CDR2 SVGAGI. V shed 0 bases, J shed 9 bases, and the junction held 1 base outside the gene matches. The CDR3 contains 12 residues. Here the CDR3 reads CASSYSGQQAFF. DNA of the CDR3: TGTGCCAGCAGTTACTCGGGACAGCAAGCTTTCTTT.

This clone occurred a few times. The V gene is TRBV11-3, the J gene TRBJ2-1; D ambiguous. Germline CDR1 and CDR2: SGHNT and YENEEA. The CDR3 has 15 residues. V lost 6 bases, J lost 0 bases, and 12 bases lay in between. The CDR3 is CASSVWRSSYNEQFF. The CDR3 DNA follows: TGTGCCAGCAGTGTCTGGCGGAGCTCCTACAATGAGCAGTTCTTC.

The DNA of the CDR3 is TGTGCCAGCAGCTCGCGACCGGGACTACCGGTGAAGGATGAGCAGTTCTTC. It encodes CASSSRPGLPVKDEQFF. V is TRBV9 and J is TRBJ2-1; 7 bases map to TRBD2. The V gene end was trimmed by 4 bases and the J gene end by 8 bases; junction bases not matched to a gene: 18. Germline values: CDR1 SGDLS, CDR2 YYNGEE. The CDR3 sequence is 17 residues long.

The J gene is TRBJ2-7, the V gene TRBV5-1, with TRBD1 matching 7 bases. The V and J ends lost 0 bases and 2 bases, in that order; junction bases with no gene match: 2. The CDR3 is 14 amino acids. Germline values: CDR1 SGHRS, CDR2 YFSETQ. The CDR3 coding sequence is TGCGCCAGCAGCTTGGGACAGGGTCCCTACGAGCAGTACTTC. This codes for CASSLGQGPYEQYF.

V and J are TRBV28 and TRBJ2-7, with D tentatively TRBD2 (5 bases). The CDR3 has 16 amino acids. Germline V gene sequence: CDR1 MDHEN, CDR2 SYDVKM. Between the trimmed V and J ends, which lost 3 bases and 2 bases, there was a span of 17 bases. The CDR3 sequence is CASSFSLYRLTYEQYF. As DNA, the CDR3 is TGTGCCAGCAGTTTTTCGTTATACAGACTAACCTACGAGCAGTACTTC.

This clone was counted once. V is TRBV28 and J is TRBJ2-5; no clear D gene. This CDR3 contains 15 residues. CDR1 is MDHEN, CDR2 SYDVKM, per germline. V was pared by 5 bases and J by 2 bases, with 15 bases between. The CDR3 reads CASSKTTQGQETQYF. The CDR3 nucleotides are TGTGCCAGCAGTAAAACGACTCAAGGTCAAGAGACCCAGTACTTC.

This sequence joins TRBV2 and TRBJ2-1, with 7 positions matching TRBD2. The CDR3 is made up of 15 amino acids. Per the germline V gene, CDR1 is SNHLY and CDR2 is FYNNEI. V was pared by 7 bases and J by 10 bases, with 16 bases of the junction left unmatched. Here the CDR3 reads CASNGAGVGRGEQFF. In DNA, the CDR3 is TGTGCCAGCAATGGGGCGGGAGTCGGCCGGGGCGAGCAGTTCTTC.

J is TRBJ1-1 and V is TRBV6-5; D is unclear. The CDR3 has 13 amino acids. Germline V gene data show CDR1 as MNHEY and CDR2 as SVGAGI. V lost 4 bases, J lost 3 bases, and 9 bases lay in between. The CDR3 is CASSSPWHTEAFF. For the CDR3, the DNA is TGTGCCAGCAGTTCCCCGTGGCACACTGAAGCTTTCTTT.

The chain recombines TRBV25-1 with TRBJ1-3, with 7 positions matching TRBD1. The germline V gene has CDR1 MGHDK and CDR2 SYGVNS. The trim removed 5 bases at V and 2 bases at J, leaving 3 bases unmatched. The CDR3 runs 14 residues. CDR3 in DNA: TGTGCCAGCAGTATACAGGGGCCTGGAAACACCATATATTTT. This translates into CASSIQGPGNTIYF.

This clone was found once. This chain links TRBV28 with TRBJ2-5; no firm D call. Trimming left V 5 bases short and J 4 bases short, with 8 bases between. Germline CDR1 is MDHEN and CDR2 is SYDVKM. The CDR3 sequence is 12 residues long. The CDR3 sequence is CASSPPRETQYF. The CDR3 DNA sequence: TGTGCCAGCAGTCCGCCGCGAGAGACCCAGTACTTC.

The rearrangement links TRBV28 to TRBJ2-3; 7 bases match TRBD2. With 7 bases clipped from V and 5 bases from J, the junction kept 12 bases outside the gene matches. Germline V lookup: CDR1 MDHEN, CDR2 SYDVKM. The CDR3 consists of 15 residues. As DNA, the CDR3 is TGTGCCAGCAAGCCTCGGAGCGGGAAAGAAGATACGCAGTATTTT. Encoded protein: CASKPRSGKEDTQYF. Full variable domain (missing parts from reference TRBV28 and TRBJ2-3): DVKVTQSSRYLVKRTGEKVFLECVQDMDHENMFWYRQDPGLGLRLIYFSYDVKMKEKGDIPEGYSVSREKKERFSLILESASTNQTSMYLCASKPRSGKEDTQYFGPGTRLTVL.

V is TRBV9 and J is TRBJ2-2; D is possibly TRBD2 (5 bases). The V gene lost 7 bases and the J gene lost 6 bases, with 10 bases spanning the gap. This CDR3 spans 12 amino acids. In germline, CDR1 is SGDLS, CDR2 YYNGEE. In DNA form, the CDR3 reads TGTGCCAGCGGATTGGAGGCCGGGGAGCTGTTTTTT. Protein sequence: CASGLEAGELFF.